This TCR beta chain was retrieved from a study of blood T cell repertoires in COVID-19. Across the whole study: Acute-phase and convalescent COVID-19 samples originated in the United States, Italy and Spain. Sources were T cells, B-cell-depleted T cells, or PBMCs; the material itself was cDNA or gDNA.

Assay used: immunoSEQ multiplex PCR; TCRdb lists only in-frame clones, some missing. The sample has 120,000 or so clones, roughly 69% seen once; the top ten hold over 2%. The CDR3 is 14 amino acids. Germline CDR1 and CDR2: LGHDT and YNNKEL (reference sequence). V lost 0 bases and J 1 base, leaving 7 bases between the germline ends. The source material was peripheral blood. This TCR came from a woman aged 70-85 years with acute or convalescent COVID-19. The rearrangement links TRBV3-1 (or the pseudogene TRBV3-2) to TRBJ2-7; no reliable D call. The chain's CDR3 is CASSQDPGSYEQYF. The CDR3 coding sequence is TGTGCCAGCAGCCAAGACCCAGGTTCCTACGAGCAGTACTTC.